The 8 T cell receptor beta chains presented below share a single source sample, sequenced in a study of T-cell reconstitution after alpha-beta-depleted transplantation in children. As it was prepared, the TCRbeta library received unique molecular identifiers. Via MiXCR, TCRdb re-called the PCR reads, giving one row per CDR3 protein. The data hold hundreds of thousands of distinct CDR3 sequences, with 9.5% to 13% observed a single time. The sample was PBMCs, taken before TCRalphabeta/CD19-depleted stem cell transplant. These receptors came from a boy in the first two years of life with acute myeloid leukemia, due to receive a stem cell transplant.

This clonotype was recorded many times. The CDR3 nucleotides are TGTGCCAGCAGCTTGGGAAACGGAAATAATGAAAAACTGTTTTTT. This sequence encodes CASSLGNGNNEKLFF. This chain joins TRBV5-5 and TRBJ1-4; D ambiguous. The CDR3 extends over 15 amino acids. Trimming took 0 bases from V and 4 from J, leaving 10 bases between them. Germline values: CDR1 SGHKS, CDR2 YYEKEE (reference sequence).

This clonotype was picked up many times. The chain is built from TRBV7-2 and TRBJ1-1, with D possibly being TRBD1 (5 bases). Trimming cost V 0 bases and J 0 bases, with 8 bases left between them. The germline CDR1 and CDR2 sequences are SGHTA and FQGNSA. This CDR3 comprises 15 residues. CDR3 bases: TGTGCCAGCAGCTTAGCTGGGGCCATGAACACTGAAGCTTTCTTT. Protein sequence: CASSLAGAMNTEAFF.

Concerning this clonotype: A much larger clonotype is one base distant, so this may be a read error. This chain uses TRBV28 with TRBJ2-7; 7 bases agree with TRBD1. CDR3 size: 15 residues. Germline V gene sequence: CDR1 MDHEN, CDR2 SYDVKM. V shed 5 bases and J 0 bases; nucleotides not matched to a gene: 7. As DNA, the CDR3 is TGTGCCAGCAGTCCCTCCGGGACAGTCTCCTACGAGCAGTACTTC. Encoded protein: CASSPSGTVSYEQYF.

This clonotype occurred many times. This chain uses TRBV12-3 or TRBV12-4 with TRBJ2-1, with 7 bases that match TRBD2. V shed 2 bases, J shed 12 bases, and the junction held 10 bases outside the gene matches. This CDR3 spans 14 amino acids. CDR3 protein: CASSLRVRGLVQFF. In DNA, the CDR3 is TGTGCCAGCAGTTTACGAGTTCGCGGACTAGTGCAGTTCTTC.

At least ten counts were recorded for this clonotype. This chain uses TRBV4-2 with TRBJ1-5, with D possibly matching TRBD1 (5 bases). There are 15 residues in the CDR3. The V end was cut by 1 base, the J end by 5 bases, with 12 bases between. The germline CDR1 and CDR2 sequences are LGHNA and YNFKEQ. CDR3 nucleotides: TGTGCCAGCAGCCAAGTGGGGACGGATTATCAGCCCCAGCATTTT. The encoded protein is CASSQVGTDYQPQHF.

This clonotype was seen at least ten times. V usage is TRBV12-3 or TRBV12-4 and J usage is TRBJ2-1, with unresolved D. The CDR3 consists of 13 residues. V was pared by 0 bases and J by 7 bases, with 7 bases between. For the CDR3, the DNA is TGTGCCAGCAGTTTAGCAGGGCTTAATGAGCAGTTCTTC. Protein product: CASSLAGLNEQFF.

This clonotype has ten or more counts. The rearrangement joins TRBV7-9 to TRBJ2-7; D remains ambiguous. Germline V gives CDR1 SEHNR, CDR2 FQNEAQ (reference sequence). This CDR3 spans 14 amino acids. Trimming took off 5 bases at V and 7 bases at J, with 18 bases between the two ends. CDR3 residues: CASSHLTPEWEQYF. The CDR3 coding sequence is TGTGCCAGCAGCCATTTGACTCCGGAGTGGGAGCAGTACTTC.

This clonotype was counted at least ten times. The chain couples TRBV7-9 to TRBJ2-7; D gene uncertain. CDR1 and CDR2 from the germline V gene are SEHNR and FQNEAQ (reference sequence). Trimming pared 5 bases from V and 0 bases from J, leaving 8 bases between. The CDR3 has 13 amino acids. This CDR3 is CASSLGYSYEQYF. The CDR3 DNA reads TGTGCCAGCAGCCTTGGCTACTCCTACGAGCAGTACTTC.